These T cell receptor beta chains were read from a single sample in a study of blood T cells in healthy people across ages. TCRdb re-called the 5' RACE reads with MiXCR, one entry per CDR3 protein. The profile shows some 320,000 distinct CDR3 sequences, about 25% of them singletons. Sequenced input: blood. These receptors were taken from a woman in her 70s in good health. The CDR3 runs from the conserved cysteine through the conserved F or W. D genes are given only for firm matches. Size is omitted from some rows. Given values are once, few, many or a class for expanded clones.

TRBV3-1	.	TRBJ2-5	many	CASSPPGGQETQYF	TGTGCCAGCAGCCCCCCCGGGGGCCAAGAGACCCAGTACTTC
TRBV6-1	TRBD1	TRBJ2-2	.	CASSAQGKGTGELFF	TGTGCCAGCAGTGCACAGGGGAAAGGCACCGGGGAGCTGTTTTTT
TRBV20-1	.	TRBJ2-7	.	CSARADGRGSYEQYF	TGCAGTGCTAGAGCCGACGGACGCGGCTCCTACGAGCAGTACTTC
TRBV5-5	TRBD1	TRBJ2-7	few	CASSSTDRGLNEQYF	TGTGCCAGCAGCTCCACGGACAGGGGTCTCAACGAGCAGTACTTC
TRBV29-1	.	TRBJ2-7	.	CSASRDYEQYF	TGCAGCGCCAGCAGAGACTACGAGCAGTACTTC
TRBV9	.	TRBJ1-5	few	CACSFRGGSSNQPQHF	TGTGCCTGCAGCTTCCGTGGAGGTTCTAGCAATCAGCCCCAGCATTTT
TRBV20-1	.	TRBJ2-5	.	CSADSVETQYF	TGCAGTGCAGACAGCGTCGAGACCCAGTACTTC
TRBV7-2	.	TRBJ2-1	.	CASSAGLLEEQFF	TGTGCCAGCAGCGCGGGACTCTTAGAGGAGCAGTTCTTC
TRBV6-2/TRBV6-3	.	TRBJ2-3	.	CASSYSANTQYF	TGTGCCAGCAGTTACTCAGCAAATACGCAGTATTTT
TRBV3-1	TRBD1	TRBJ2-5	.	CASSRQGIQETQYF	TGTGCCAGCAGCCGACAGGGGATACAAGAGACCCAGTACTTC
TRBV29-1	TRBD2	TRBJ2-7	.	CSVVERGNPYEQYF	TGCAGCGTTGTAGAGCGGGGTAACCCCTACGAGCAGTACTTC